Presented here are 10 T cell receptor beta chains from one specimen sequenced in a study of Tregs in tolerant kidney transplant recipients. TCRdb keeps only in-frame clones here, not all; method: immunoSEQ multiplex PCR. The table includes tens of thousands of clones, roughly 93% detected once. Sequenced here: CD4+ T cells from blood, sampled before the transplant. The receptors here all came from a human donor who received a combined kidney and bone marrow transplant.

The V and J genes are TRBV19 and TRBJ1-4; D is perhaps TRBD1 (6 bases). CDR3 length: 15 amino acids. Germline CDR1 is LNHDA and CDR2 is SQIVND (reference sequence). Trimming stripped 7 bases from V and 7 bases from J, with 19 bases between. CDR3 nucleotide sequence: TGTGCCAGTACAGAGACCGGGGGGCTCGGTGAAAAACTGTTTTTT. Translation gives CASTETGGLGEKLFF.

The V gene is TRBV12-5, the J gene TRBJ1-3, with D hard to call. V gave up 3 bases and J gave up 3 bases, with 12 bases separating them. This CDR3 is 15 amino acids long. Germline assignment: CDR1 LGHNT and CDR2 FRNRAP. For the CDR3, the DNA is TGTGCTAGTGGTTTTAGCGGGGATGGTGGAAACACCATATATTTT. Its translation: CASGFSGDGGNTIYF.

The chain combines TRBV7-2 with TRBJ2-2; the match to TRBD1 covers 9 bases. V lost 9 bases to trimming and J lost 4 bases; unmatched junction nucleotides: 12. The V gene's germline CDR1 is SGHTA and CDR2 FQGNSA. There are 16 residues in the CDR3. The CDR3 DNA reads TGTGCCAGGATAAAAAGGGACAGGGTAGGCACCGGGGAGCTGTTTTTT. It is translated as CARIKRDRVGTGELFF.

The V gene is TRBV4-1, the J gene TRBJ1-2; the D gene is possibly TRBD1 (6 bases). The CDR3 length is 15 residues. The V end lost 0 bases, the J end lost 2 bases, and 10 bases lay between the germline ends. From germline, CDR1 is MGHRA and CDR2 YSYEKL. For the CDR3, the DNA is TGCGCCAGCAGCCAAGATCGACAGGAGAACTATGGCTACACCTTC. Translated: CASSQDRQENYGYTF.

The CDR3 DNA reads TGTGCCAGCAGCTTAGTCGGGACAGATGGCAATGAGCAGTTCTTC. Translated: CASSLVGTDGNEQFF. This rearrangement joins TRBV11-3 to TRBJ2-1; TRBD1 matches 7 bases. There are 15 residues in the CDR3. The V segment lost 1 base and the J segment 6 bases; nucleotides outside the gene matches: 6. Germline V gene lookup returns CDR1 SGHNT and CDR2 YENEEA.

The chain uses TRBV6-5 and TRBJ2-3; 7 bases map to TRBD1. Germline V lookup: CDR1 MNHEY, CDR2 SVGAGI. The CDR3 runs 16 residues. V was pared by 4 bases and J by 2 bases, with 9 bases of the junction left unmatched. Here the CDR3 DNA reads TGTGCCAGCAGTTCATACAGGGGAAGAGTCACAGATACGCAGTATTTT. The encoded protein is CASSSYRGRVTDTQYF.

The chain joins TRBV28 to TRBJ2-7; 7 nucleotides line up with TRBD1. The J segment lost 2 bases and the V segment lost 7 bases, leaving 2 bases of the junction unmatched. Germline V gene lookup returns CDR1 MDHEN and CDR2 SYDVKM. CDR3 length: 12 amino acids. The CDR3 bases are TGTGCCAGCACGGGACAGCCCTACGAGCAGTACTTC. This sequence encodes CASTGQPYEQYF.

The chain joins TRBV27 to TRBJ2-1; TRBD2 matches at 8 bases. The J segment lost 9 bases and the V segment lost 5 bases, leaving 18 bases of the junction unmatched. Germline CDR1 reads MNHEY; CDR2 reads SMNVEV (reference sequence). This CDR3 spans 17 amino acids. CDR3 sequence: CASSSPGLAGILSEQFF. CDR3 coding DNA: TGTGCCAGCAGTAGCCCCGGCCTAGCGGGCATTCTCAGTGAGCAGTTCTTC.

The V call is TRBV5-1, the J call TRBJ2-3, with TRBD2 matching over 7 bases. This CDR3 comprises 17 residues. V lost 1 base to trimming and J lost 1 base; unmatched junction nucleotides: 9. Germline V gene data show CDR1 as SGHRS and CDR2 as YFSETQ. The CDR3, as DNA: TGCGCCAGCAGCTTGAAGCTAGCGGATGCTGGCACAGATACGCAGTATTTT. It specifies CASSLKLADAGTDTQYF.

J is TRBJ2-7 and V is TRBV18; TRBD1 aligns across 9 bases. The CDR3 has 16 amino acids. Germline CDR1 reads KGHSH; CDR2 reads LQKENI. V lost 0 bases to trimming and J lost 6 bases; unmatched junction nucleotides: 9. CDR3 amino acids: CASSPPGQGPFPEQYF. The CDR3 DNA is TGTGCCAGCTCACCACCCGGACAGGGGCCCTTCCCCGAGCAGTACTTC.